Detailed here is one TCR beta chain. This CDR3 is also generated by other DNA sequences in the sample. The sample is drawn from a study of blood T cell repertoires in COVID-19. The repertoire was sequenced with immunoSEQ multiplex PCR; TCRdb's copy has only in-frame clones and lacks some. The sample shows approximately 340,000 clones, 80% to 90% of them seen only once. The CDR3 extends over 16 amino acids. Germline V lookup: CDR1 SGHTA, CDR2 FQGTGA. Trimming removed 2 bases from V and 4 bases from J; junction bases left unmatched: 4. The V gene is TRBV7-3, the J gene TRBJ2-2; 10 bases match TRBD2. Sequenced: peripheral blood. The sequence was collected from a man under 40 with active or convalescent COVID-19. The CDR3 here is CASSLGLAGATGELFF. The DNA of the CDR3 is TGTGCCAGCAGCTTAGGGCTAGCGGGGGCCACCGGGGAGCTGTTTTTT.